A single sample is the source of the 20 T cell receptor beta chains below, sequenced in a study of T cells after posttransplantation cyclophosphamide. The method was immunoSEQ multiplex PCR; TCRdb's version includes in-frame clones alone and lacks a portion of them. The sample includes roughly 2,000 clones, around 71% of them seen just once. A marrow graft followed busulfan-fludarabine conditioning, with cyclophosphamide on days +3 and +4. This sample comprised PBMCs, obtained nearly 35 days after a stem cell transplant with posttransplant cyclophosphamide. These receptors were taken from a male patient in his 50s who received an allogeneic stem cell transplant from a related donor and was CMV-positive. Certain T cells may be donor cells from the graft.

This chain connects TRBV5-4 to TRBJ1-2; D is perhaps TRBD1 (6 bases). Per the germline V gene, CDR1 is SGHNT and CDR2 is YYREEE (reference sequence). Trimming removed 4 bases at V and 4 bases at J, with 17 bases between. This CDR3 comprises 15 residues. The CDR3 DNA reads as TGTGCCAGCAGCGACGAATGGGACAAGCTCTATGGCTACACCTTC. Amino acids: CASSDEWDKLYGYTF.

In its sample, this clone is large. This chain connects TRBV4-1 to TRBJ1-1; TRBD1 matches 7 bases. Germline CDR1 and CDR2: MGHRA and YSYEKL. The junction had 8 bases not matched to a gene; V was cut back by 0 bases and J by 4 bases. The CDR3 runs 16 residues. In DNA form, the CDR3 reads TGCGCCAGCAGCCAAGAAAGGACAGGACTTGGCACTGAAGCTTTCTTT. Translation: CASSQERTGLGTEAFF.

This rearrangement joins TRBV27 to TRBJ2-1, with a weak D call TRBD2 (6 bases). Germline values: CDR1 MNHEY, CDR2 SMNVEV (reference sequence). The CDR3 length is 12 residues. Between the trimmed V and J ends, which lost 8 bases and 3 bases, there was a span of 8 bases. CDR3 DNA sequence: TGTGCCAGCCGGGACTTCTACAATGAGCAGTTCTTC. Protein: CASRDFYNEQFF.

By sample fraction, this clone is large (0.1 to 1%). The rearrangement uses TRBV11-2 and TRBJ2-7, with TRBD1 identical over 12 bases. The CDR3 covers 17 residues. J was trimmed by 1 base and V by 2 bases; bases with no gene match: 6. CDR1 and CDR2 (germline): SGHAT, FQNNGV. CDR3 nucleotides: TGTGCCAGCAGCTTACGGGCGGGACAGGGGGCTTCCTACGAGCAGTACTTC. Its translation is CASSLRAGQGASYEQYF.

This chain uses TRBV29-1 with TRBJ2-5, with 7 bases identical to TRBD1. Germline CDR1 is SQVTM and CDR2 is ANQGSEA. The CDR3 spans 12 residues. J gave up 5 bases and V 7 bases, and 7 bases lay outside the gene matches. This CDR3 reads CSADRVMETQYF. CDR3 bases: TGCAGCGCCGACAGGGTAATGGAGACCCAGTACTTC.

The chain carries TRBV7-9 and TRBJ1-6, with D maybe TRBD1 (5 bases). Trimming stripped 1 base from V and 8 bases from J, with 15 bases between. The germline CDR1 and CDR2 sequences are SEHNR and FQNEAQ (reference sequence). This CDR3 has 16 amino acids. The chain's CDR3 is CASSLEVHPQDSPLHF. For the CDR3, the DNA is TGTGCCAGCAGCTTAGAGGTGCACCCACAGGATTCACCCCTCCACTTT.

The rearrangement uses TRBV7-9 and TRBJ2-5, with TRBD2 matching 7 bases. The ends lost 6 bases at V and 5 bases at J; junction bases unmatched: 9. Germline values: CDR1 SEHNR, CDR2 FQNEAQ (reference sequence). The CDR3 runs to 14 residues. This chain's CDR3 is CASSEQGGTETQYF. As DNA, the CDR3 is TGTGCCAGCAGTGAGCAGGGAGGGACGGAGACCCAGTACTTC.

This clone was counted only a few times. The V gene is TRBV5-4, the J gene TRBJ1-1; TRBD1 matches 7 bases. The length of the CDR3 is 14 residues. V lost 1 base, J lost 3 bases, and 3 bases stayed unmatched. The germline V gene encodes CDR1 SGHNT and CDR2 YYREEE (reference sequence). CDR3 sequence reads: CASSLRQGDTEAFF. CDR3 coding DNA: TGTGCCAGCAGCTTGCGGCAGGGGGACACTGAAGCTTTCTTT.

The J gene is TRBJ2-5, the V gene TRBV7-9; D may be TRBD1 (6 bases). V was clipped by 5 bases and J by 5 bases, with 12 bases between them. The CDR3 totals 13 residues. CDR1 is SEHNR and CDR2 is FQNEAQ in the germline V gene (reference sequence). The CDR3 coding sequence is TGTGCCAGCAGCCTTACAGGGTTGGAGACCCAGTACTTC. It codes for CASSLTGLETQYF.

This clone was found a few times. This chain uses TRBV7-9 with TRBJ2-7; 7 nucleotides align to TRBD1. V dropped 1 base and J dropped 2; count of bases not matched to a gene: 8. The CDR3 totals 16 residues. Germline lookup yields CDR1 SEHNR and CDR2 FQNEAQ (reference sequence). The CDR3 DNA reads TGTGCCAGCAGCTTAGGGCAGGGGGTTCTTGCCTACGAGCAGTACTTC. This gives the protein CASSLGQGVLAYEQYF.

This clone was observed a single time. V and J are TRBV7-9 and TRBJ1-2; D unclear. CDR1 SEHNR and CDR2 FQNEAQ come from the germline V gene (reference sequence). V gave up 5 bases and J gave up 4 bases, with 11 bases separating them. This CDR3 comprises 13 residues. The CDR3 DNA reads as TGTGCCAGCAGCCCCGCGGCAGTCTATGGCTACACCTTC. It specifies CASSPAAVYGYTF.

V is TRBV6-5 and J is TRBJ1-1; D is perhaps TRBD1 (5 bases). This CDR3 has 15 amino acids. Germline-derived CDR1 and CDR2 are MNHEY and SVGAGI. V lost 2 bases and J 1 base, leaving 11 bases between the germline ends. CDR3 sequence reads: CASSYVQGKNTEAFF. CDR3 nucleotides: TGTGCCAGCAGTTACGTCCAGGGTAAGAACACTGAAGCTTTCTTT.

The rearrangement joins TRBV5-6 to TRBJ1-2; TRBD1 aligns across 7 bases. Germline V gene data show CDR1 as SGHDT and CDR2 as YYEEEE. Germline trimming cut 4 bases from V and 4 bases from J; bases unmatched to any gene: 4. This CDR3 is 13 amino acids long. The CDR3 is CASSPTGTYGYTF. CDR3 sequence (DNA): TGTGCCAGCAGCCCGACAGGGACCTATGGCTACACCTTC.

This clone rates as large. The J gene is TRBJ1-1, the V gene TRBV5-6; the D gene is possibly TRBD1 (6 bases). CDR3 length: 13 residues. V lost 0 bases to trimming and J lost 11 bases, with 14 bases between them. The germline V gene encodes CDR1 SGHDT and CDR2 YYEEEE. This CDR3 reads CASSLGTVMDAFF. The CDR3 nucleotides read TGTGCCAGCAGCTTGGGGACAGTCATGGATGCTTTCTTT. Using reference TRBV5-6 and TRBJ1-1 for the parts outside the CDR3, the full variable domain is DAGVTQSPTHLIKTRGQQVTLRCSPKSGHDTVSWYQQALGQGPQFIFQYYEEEERQRGNFPDRFSGHQFPNYSSELNVNALLLGDSALYLCASSLGTVMDAFFGQGTRLTVV.

The V call is TRBV6-5, the J call TRBJ2-5; 8 positions agree with TRBD2. Germline CDR1 is MNHEY and CDR2 is SVGAGI. The CDR3 is 16 residues long. V gave up 0 bases and J gave up 2 bases; unmatched junction bases: 5. CDR3 in amino acids: CASSYSPGGSQETQYF. In DNA form, the CDR3 reads TGTGCCAGCAGTTACTCTCCGGGGGGGAGTCAAGAGACCCAGTACTTC.

The chain has TRBV18 and TRBJ1-1; 11 bases are shared with TRBD1. V shed 4 bases, J shed 11 bases, and the junction held 9 bases outside the gene matches. Germline assignment: CDR1 KGHSH and CDR2 LQKENI. There are 14 residues in the CDR3. As DNA, the CDR3 is TGTGCCAGCTCACAGGGACAGGGGGACTTTATGGCTTTCTTT. It translates to CASSQGQGDFMAFF.

The chain recombines TRBV5-4 with TRBJ2-5; perhaps TRBD1 as D (6 bases). Per the germline V gene, CDR1 is SGHNT and CDR2 is YYREEE (reference sequence). V was cut by 2 bases and J by 10 bases, with 21 bases left in between. The CDR3 runs 15 residues. The CDR3 nucleotides read TGTGCCAGCAGCTTTTCAGGGGCCCTACGGGGTGACCAGTACTTC. Its protein product is CASSFSGALRGDQYF.

The rearrangement links TRBV14 to TRBJ2-3; the match to TRBD2 covers 10 bases. CDR1 SGHDN and CDR2 FVKESK come from the germline V gene. V shed 4 bases and J 0 bases; nucleotides not matched to a gene: 7. The CDR3 spans 17 residues. The DNA for the CDR3 is TGTGCCAGCAGCCGGGTCAGACTAGCGGGTAGCACAGATACGCAGTATTTT. Translating gives CASSRVRLAGSTDTQYF.

This chain joins TRBV7-8 and TRBJ2-7; TRBD2 matches at 8 bases. The germline gives CDR1 SGHVS, CDR2 FQNEAQ. The CDR3 has 15 amino acids. The V segment lost 5 bases and the J segment 7 bases; nucleotides outside the gene matches: 13. In DNA, the CDR3 is TGTGCCAGCAGCCAGGGACTAGGGCCTTTAGGGGAGCAGTACTTC. Protein: CASSQGLGPLGEQYF.

The chain carries TRBV27 and TRBJ2-7, with TRBD1 matching over 7 bases. The CDR3 loop spans 14 amino acids. Germline CDR1 is MNHEY and CDR2 is SMNVEV (reference sequence). V shed 6 bases and J 5 bases; nucleotides not matched to a gene: 10. This chain's CDR3 is CASSPSTGFNEQYF. CDR3 bases: TGTGCCAGCAGCCCCTCGACAGGGTTTAACGAGCAGTACTTC.